A selection of T cell receptor beta chains follows, all from one sample in a study of shared clonotypes between healthy human individuals. The method was immunoSEQ multiplex PCR; TCRdb's version includes in-frame clones alone and lacks a portion of them. The sample lists millions of clones; less than 95% were seen once. The sample was naive CD8+ T cells sorted from blood. The source is a man younger than 30 in good health. Both conserved end residues are part of each CDR3. Each record gives: V gene, D gene, clone size, J gene, CDR3 protein, CDR3 DNA. A D gene is named only where the DNA matches it firmly. Size is stated for part of the rows, as once, few or many counts, or as a class when the clone is expanded.

TRBV30	NA	NA	TRBJ1-3	CAWSVGRSGNTIYF	TGTGCCTGGAGTGTGGGGCGCTCTGGAAACACCATATATTTT
TRBV28	TRBD1	NA	TRBJ2-4	CASSSPDRGLVAKNIQYF	TGTGCCAGCAGTTCCCCGGACAGGGGGTTGGTGGCCAAAAACATTCAGTACTTC
TRBV19	NA	once	TRBJ2-7	CASSPLGFYEQYF	TGTGCCAGTAGTCCCTTGGGGTTTTACGAGCAGTACTTC
TRBV30	NA	NA	TRBJ1-3	CAWSSGTGNTIYF	TGTGCCTGGAGCTCAGGGACTGGAAACACCATATATTTT
TRBV13	TRBD2	NA	TRBJ2-5	CASSSRLAGLQETQYF	TGTGCCAGCAGCTCTCGACTAGCGGGGCTACAAGAGACCCAGTACTTC
TRBV11-2	NA	NA	TRBJ2-1	CASSLLPISSYNEQFF	TGTGCCAGCAGCTTACTTCCAATTAGCTCCTACAATGAGCAGTTCTTC
TRBV4-1	NA	NA	TRBJ2-1	CASSQDDNEQFF	TGCGCCAGCAGCCAAGATGACAATGAGCAGTTCTTC
TRBV7-9	TRBD1	NA	TRBJ1-4	CASSLEGDRINEKLFF	TGTGCCAGCAGCTTAGAAGGGGACAGGATTAATGAAAAACTGTTTTTT
TRBV11-2	TRBD2	NA	TRBJ2-3	CASSLVLGTRNTQYF	TGTGCCAGCAGCTTAGTTCTGGGGACTAGGAATACGCAGTATTTT
TRBV9	NA	few	TRBJ2-7	CASSVAGSSGPYEQYF	TGTGCCAGCAGCGTAGCGGGTAGCTCCGGTCCCTACGAGCAGTACTTC
TRBV7-2	NA	NA	TRBJ2-7	CASSLYVGDSYEQYF	TGTGCCAGCAGCTTGTATGTAGGAGACTCCTACGAGCAGTACTTC
TRBV18	NA	NA	TRBJ2-5	CASSPFLGWSQETQYF	TGTGCCAGCTCACCATTTTTGGGGTGGAGTCAAGAGACCCAGTACTTC
TRBV2	NA	NA	TRBJ2-7	CASLRRLSDEQYF	TGTGCCAGCCTGAGGAGGCTTAGTGACGAGCAGTACTTC
TRBV11-2	NA	NA	TRBJ2-4	CASSSPGFQRLAKNIQYF	TGTGCCAGCAGCTCCCCCGGCTTTCAGAGATTAGCCAAAAACATTCAGTACTTC